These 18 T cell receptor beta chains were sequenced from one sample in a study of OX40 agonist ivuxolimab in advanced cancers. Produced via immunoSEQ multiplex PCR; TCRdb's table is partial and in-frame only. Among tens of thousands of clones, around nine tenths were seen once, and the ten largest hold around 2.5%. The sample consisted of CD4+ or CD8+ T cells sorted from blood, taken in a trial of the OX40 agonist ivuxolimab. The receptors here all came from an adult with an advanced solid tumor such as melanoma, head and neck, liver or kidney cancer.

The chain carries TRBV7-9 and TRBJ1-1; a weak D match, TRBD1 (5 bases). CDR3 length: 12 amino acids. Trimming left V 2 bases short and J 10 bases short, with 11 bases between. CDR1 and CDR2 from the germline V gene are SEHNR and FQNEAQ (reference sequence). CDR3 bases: TGTGCCAGCAGCTTACCCTTAGGGGTAGCTTTCTTT. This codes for CASSLPLGVAFF.

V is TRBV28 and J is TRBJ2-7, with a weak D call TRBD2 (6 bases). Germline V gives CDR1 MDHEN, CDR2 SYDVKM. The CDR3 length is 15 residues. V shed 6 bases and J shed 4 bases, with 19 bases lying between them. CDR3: CASSQFVGGMYEQYF. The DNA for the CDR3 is TGTGCCAGCAGCCAGTTTGTGGGGGGTATGTACGAGCAGTACTTC.

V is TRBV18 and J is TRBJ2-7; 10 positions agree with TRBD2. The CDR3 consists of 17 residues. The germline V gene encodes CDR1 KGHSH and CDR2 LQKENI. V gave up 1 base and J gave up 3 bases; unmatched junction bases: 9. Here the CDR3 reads CASSPQLSSGGIYEQYF. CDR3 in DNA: TGTGCCAGCTCACCACAGCTGAGTAGCGGGGGGATCTACGAGCAGTACTTC. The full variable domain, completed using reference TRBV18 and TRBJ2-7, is NAGVMQNPRHLVRRRGQEARLRCSPMKGHSHVYWYRQLPEEGLKFMVYLQKENIIDESGMPKERFSAEFPKEGPSILRIQQVVRGDSAAYFCASSPQLSSGGIYEQYFGPGTRLTVT.

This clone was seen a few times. The CDR3 here is CASSLRLAGLQETQYF. CDR3 bases: TGCGCCAGCAGCTTACGACTAGCAGGACTCCAAGAGACCCAGTACTTC. The chain is built from TRBV5-1 and TRBJ2-5; the match to TRBD2 covers 7 bases. CDR1 SGHRS and CDR2 YFSETQ come from the germline V gene. The CDR3 totals 16 residues. With 2 bases clipped from V and 1 base from J, the junction kept 8 bases outside the gene matches.

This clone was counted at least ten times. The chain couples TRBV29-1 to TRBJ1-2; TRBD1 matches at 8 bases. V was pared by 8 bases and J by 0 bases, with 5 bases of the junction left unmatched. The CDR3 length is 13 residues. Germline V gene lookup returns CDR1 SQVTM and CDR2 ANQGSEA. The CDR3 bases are TGCAGCATAGCACAGGGGGCTAACTATGGCTACACCTTC. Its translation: CSIAQGANYGYTF.

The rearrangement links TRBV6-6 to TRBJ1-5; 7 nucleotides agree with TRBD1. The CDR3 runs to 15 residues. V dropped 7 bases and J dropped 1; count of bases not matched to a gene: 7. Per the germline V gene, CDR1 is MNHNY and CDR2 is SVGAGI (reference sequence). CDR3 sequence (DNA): TGTGCCAGCACCCGAGACAGGGTGAGCAATCAGCCCCAGCATTTT. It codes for CASTRDRVSNQPQHF.

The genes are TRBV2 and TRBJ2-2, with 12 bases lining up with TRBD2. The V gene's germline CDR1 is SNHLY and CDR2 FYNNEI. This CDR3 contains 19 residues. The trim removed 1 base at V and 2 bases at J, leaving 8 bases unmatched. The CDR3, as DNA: TGTGCCAGCAGTGAAGAGTCTAGCGGGGGGGCCTCCAACACCGGGGAGCTGTTTTTT. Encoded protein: CASSEESSGGASNTGELFF.

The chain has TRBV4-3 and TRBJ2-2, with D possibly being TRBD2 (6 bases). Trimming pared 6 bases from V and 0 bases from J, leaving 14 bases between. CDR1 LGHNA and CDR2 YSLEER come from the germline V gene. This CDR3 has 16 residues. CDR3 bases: TGCGCCAGCAGATCCCTGGGGGGTTCGAACACCGGGGAGCTGTTTTTT. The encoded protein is CASRSLGGSNTGELFF.

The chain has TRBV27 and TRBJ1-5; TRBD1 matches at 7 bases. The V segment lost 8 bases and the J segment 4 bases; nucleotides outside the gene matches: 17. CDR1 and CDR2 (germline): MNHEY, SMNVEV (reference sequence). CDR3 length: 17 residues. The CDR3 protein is CASRDSTGRSLNQPQHF. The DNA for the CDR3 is TGTGCCAGCCGCGATTCGACAGGGAGGTCCTTAAATCAGCCCCAGCATTTT.

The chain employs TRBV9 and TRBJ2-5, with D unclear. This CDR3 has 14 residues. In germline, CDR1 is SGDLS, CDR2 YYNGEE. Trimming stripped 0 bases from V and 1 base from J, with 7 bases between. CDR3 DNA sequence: TGTGCCAGCAGCGTAGGGCCGCTCCAAGAGACCCAGTACTTC. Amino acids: CASSVGPLQETQYF.

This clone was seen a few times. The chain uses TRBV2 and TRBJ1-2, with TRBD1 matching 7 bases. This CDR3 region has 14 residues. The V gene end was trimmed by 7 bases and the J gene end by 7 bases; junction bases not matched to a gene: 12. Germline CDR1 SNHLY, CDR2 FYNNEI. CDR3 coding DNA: TGTGCCAGCACCCCCCCGGAGGGGGCGGGTGGCTACACCTTC. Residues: CASTPPEGAGGYTF.

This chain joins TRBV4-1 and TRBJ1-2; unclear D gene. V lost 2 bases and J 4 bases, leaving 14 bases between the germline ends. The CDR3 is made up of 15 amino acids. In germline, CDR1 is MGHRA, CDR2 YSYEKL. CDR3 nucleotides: TGCGCCAGCAGCCAAAGAGGGTCGTCGAGCTATGGCTACACCTTC. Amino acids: CASSQRGSSSYGYTF.

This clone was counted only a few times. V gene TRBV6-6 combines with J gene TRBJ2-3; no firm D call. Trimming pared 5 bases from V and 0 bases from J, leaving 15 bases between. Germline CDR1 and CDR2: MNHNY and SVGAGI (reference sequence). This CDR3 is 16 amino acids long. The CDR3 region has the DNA TGTGCCAGCAGTAGACCGACGTCCACTAGCACAGATACGCAGTATTTT. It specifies CASSRPTSTSTDTQYF.

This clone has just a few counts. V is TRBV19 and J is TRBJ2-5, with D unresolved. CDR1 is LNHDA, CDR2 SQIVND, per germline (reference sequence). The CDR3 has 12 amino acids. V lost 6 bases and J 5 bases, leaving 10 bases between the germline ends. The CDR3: CASRQVGETQYF. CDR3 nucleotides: TGTGCCAGTAGGCAGGTAGGGGAGACCCAGTACTTC.

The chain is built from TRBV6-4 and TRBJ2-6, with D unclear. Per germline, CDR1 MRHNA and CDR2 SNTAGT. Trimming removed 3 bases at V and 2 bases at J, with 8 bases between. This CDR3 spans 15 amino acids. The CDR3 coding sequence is TGTGCCAGCAGTGAAACCTTCCCTGGGGCCAACGTCCTGACTTTC. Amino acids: CASSETFPGANVLTF.

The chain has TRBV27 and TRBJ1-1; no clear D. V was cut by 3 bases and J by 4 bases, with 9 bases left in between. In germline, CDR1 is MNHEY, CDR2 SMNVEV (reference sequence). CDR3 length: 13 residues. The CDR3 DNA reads TGTGCCAGCAGTTTGAAGGGAGTCACTGAAGCTTTCTTT. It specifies CASSLKGVTEAFF.

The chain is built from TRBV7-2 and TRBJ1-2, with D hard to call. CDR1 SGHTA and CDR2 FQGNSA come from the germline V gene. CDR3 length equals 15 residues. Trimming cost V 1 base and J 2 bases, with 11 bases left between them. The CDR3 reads CASSLGTGQNYGYTF. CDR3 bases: TGTGCCAGCAGCTTAGGTACGGGTCAGAACTATGGCTACACCTTC.

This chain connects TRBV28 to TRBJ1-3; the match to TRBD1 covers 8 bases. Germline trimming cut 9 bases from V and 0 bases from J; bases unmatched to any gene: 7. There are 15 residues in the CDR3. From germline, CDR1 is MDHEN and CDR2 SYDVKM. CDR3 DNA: TGTGCCAGTCAGAGTGACAGGGGCTCTGGAAACACCATATATTTT. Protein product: CASQSDRGSGNTIYF.